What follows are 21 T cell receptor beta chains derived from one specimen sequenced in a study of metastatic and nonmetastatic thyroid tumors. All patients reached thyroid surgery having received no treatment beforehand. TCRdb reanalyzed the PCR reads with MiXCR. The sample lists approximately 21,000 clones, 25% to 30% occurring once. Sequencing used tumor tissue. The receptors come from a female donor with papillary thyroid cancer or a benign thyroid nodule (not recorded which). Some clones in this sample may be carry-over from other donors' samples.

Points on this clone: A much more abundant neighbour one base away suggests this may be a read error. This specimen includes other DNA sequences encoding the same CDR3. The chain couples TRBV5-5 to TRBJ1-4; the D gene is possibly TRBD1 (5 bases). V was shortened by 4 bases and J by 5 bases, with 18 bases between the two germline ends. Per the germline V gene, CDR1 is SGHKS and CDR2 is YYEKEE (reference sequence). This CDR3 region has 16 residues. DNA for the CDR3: TGTGCCAGCAGCCTTGTTGGGGGAGGGTGGAATGAAAAACTGTTTTTT. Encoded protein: CASSLVGGGWNEKLFF. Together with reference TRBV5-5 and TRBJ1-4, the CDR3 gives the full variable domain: DAGVTQSPTHLIKTRGQQVTLRCSPISGHKSVSWYQQVLGQGPQFIFQYYEKEERGRGNFPDRFSARQFPNYSSELNVNALLLGDSALYLCASSLVGGGWNEKLFFGSGTQLSVL.

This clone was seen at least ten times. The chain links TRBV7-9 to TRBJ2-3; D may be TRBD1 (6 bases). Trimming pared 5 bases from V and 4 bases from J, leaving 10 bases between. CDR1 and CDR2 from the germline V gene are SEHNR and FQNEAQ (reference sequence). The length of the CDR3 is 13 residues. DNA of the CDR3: TGTGCCAGCAGCGCAGGGGCGGCAGATACGCAGTATTTT. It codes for CASSAGAADTQYF.

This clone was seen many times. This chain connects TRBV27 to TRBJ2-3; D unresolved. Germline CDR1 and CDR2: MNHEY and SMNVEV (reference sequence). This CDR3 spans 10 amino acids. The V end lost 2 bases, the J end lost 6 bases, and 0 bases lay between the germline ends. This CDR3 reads CASSLDTQYF. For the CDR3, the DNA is TGTGCCAGCAGTTTAGATACGCAGTATTTT.

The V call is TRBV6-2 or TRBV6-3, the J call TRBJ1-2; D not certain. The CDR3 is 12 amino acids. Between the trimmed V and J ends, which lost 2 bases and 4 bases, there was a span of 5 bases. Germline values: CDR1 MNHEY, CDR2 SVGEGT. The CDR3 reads CASSYGIYGYTF. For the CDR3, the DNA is TGTGCCAGCAGTTACGGTATCTATGGCTACACCTTC.

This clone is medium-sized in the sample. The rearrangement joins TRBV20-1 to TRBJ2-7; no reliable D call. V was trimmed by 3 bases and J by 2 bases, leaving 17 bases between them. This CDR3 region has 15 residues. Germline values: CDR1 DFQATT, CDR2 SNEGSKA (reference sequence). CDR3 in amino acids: CSARSGSESTYEQYF. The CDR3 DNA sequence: TGCAGTGCTAGGTCCGGGTCCGAAAGTACCTACGAGCAGTACTTC.

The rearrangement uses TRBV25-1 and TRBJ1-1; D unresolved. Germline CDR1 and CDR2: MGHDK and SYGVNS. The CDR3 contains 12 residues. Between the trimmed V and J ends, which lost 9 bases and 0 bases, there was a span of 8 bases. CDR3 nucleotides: TGTGCCAGAAGACATATGAACACTGAAGCTTTCTTT. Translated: CARRHMNTEAFF.

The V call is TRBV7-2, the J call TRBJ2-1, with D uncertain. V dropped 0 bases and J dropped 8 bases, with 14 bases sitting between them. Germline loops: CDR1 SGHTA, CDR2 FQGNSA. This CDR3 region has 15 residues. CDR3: CASSLAGMVSHEQFF. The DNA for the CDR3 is TGTGCCAGCAGCTTAGCGGGAATGGTATCCCATGAGCAGTTCTTC.

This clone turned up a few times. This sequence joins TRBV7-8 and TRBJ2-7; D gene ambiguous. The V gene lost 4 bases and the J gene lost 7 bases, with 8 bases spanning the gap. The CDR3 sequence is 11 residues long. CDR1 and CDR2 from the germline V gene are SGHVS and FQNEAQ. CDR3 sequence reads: CASSSLREQYF. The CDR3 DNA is TGTGCCAGCAGCTCCCTAAGGGAGCAGTACTTC.

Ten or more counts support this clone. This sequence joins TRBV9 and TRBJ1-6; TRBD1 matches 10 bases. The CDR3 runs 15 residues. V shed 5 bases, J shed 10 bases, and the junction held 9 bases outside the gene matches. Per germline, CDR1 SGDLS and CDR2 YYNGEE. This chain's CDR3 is CASSAPGTGVSPLHF. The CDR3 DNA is TGTGCCAGCAGTGCCCCCGGGACAGGGGTGTCACCCCTCCACTTT.

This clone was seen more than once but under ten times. CDR3 sequence: CASSERGLGYEQYF. The CDR3 DNA reads TGTGCCAGCAGTGAGCGGGGGTTGGGCTACGAGCAGTACTTC. The rearrangement links TRBV6-1 to TRBJ2-7; 7 bases line up with TRBD2. In germline, CDR1 is MNHNS, CDR2 SASEGT. The junction had 5 bases not matched to a gene; V was cut back by 3 bases and J by 3 bases. This CDR3 is 14 amino acids long.

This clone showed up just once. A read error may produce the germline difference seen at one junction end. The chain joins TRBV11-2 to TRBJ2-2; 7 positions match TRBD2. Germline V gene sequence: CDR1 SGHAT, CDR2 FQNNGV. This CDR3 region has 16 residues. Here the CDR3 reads CASSVGLAGVTGELFF. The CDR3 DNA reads TGTGCCAGCAGCGTAGGTTTAGCGGGTGTCACCGGCGAGCTGTTTTTT.

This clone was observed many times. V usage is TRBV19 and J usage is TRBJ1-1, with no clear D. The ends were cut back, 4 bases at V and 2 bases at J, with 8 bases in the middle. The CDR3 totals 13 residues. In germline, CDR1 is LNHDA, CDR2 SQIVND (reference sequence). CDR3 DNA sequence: TGTGCCAGTAGTACTCAGGAAAACACTGAAGCTTTCTTT. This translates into CASSTQENTEAFF.

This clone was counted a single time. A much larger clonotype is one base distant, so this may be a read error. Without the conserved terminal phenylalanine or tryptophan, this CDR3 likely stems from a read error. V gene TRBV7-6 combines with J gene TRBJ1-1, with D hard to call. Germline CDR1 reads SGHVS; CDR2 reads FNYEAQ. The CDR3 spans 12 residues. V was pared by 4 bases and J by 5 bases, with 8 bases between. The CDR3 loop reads CASSSGSTEAFL. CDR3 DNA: TGTGCCAGCAGCTCAGGAAGTACTGAAGCTTTCCTT.

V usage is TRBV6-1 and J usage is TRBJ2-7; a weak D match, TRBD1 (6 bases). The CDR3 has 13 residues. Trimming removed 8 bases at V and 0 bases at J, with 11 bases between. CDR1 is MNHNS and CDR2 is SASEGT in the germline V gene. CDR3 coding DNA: TGTGCCAGCGGATGGACAGTCTCCTACGAGCAGTACTTC. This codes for CASGWTVSYEQYF.

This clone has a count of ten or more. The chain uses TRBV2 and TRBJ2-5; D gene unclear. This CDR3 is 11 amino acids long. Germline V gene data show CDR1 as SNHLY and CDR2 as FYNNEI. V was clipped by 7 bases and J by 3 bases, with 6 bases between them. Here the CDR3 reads CASMVEETQYF. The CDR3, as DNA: TGTGCCAGCATGGTAGAAGAGACCCAGTACTTC.

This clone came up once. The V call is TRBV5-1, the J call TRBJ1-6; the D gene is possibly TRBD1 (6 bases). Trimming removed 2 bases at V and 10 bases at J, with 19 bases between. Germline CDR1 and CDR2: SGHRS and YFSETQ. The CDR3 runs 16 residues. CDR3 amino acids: CASSLSDRAVGSPLHF. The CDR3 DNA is TGCGCCAGCAGCTTATCGGACAGAGCAGTAGGGTCACCCCTCCACTTT.

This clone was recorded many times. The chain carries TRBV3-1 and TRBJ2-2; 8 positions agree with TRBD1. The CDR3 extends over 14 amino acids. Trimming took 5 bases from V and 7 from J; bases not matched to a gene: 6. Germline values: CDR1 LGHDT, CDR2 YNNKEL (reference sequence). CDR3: CASSRQGLGGELFF. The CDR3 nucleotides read TGTGCCAGCAGCAGACAGGGGCTTGGCGGGGAGCTGTTTTTT.

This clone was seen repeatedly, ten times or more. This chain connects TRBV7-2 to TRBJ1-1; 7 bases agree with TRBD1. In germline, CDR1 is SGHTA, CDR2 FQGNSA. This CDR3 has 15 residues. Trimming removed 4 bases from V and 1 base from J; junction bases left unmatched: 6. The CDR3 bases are TGTGCCAGCAGCTACCAGGGGGTTACGAACACTGAAGCTTTCTTT. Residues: CASSYQGVTNTEAFF.

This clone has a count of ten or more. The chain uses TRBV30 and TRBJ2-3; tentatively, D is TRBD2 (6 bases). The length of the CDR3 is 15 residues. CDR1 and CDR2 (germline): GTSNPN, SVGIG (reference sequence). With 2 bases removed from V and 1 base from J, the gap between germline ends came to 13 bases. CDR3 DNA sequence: TGTGCCTGGAGTCCGAGTTCGGGAGGCACAGATACGCAGTATTTT. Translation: CAWSPSSGGTDTQYF.

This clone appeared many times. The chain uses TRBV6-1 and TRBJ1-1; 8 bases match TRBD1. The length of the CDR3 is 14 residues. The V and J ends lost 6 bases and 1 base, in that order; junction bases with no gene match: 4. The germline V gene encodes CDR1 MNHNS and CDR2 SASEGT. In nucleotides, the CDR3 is TGTGCCAGCAGCTGGGACAGGTGGAACACTGAAGCTTTCTTT. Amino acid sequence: CASSWDRWNTEAFF.

The CDR3 DNA is TGTGTCATCAGCGATCAAGTCGAGCAGTACTTC. Protein sequence: CVISDQVEQYF. The chain has TRBV6-9 and TRBJ2-7; unclear D gene. Per the germline V gene, CDR1 is MNHGY and CDR2 is SVAAGI. CDR3 length: 11 amino acids.